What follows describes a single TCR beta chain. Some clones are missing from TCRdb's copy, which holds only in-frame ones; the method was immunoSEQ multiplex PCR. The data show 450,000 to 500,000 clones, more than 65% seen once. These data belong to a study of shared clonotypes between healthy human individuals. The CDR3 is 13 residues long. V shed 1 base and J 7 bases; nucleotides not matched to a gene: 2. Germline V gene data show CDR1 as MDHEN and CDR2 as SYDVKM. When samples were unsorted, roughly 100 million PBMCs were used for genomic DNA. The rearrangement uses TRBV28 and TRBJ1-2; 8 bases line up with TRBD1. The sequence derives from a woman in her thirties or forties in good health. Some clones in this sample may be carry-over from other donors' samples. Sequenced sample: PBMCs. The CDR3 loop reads CASSLLQGGGYTF. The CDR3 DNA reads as TGTGCCAGCAGTTTATTACAGGGGGGTGGCTACACCTTC.